These 7 T cell receptor beta chains were sequenced from one sample in a study of vaccination and CD4 T cells after COVID-19. Specified treatment: approximately 10-day PBMC culture with coronavirus spike peptide pools or control peptides (ViraFEST assay). For these TCRs, the target antigens are not known. Sequencing of cultured CD4+ T cell DNA used the Oncomine TCR Beta short-read assay. TCRdb used MiXCR to reprocess the PCR reads, holding one entry per CDR3 protein. Among approximately 16,000 distinct CDR3 sequences listed, roughly a fifth were seen once. Sequenced material: CD4+ T cells from blood, cultured in vitro, taken before SARS-CoV-2 vaccination. These receptors originate from a human donor who received a COVID-19 vaccine.

CDR3 residues: CATSDHTTGGNEQFF. CDR3 coding DNA: TGTGCCACCAGTGACCATACCACAGGGGGCAATGAGCAGTTCTTC. J is TRBJ2-1 and V is TRBV24-1; 8 nucleotides match TRBD1. The length of the CDR3 is 15 residues. V lost 4 bases and J lost 6; bases outside the gene matches: 7. CDR1 and CDR2 (germline): KGHDR, SFDVKD.

In this sample, this clonotype turned up a few times. The CDR3 nucleotides read TGCGCCAGCAGCACACCGGGACAGCAAGAGACCCAGTACTTC. This translates into CASSTPGQQETQYF. This chain links TRBV5-1 with TRBJ2-5, with 7 bases identical to TRBD1. From germline, CDR1 is SGHRS and CDR2 YFSETQ. The CDR3 runs 14 residues. The V and J ends lost 4 bases and 2 bases, in that order; junction bases with no gene match: 5.

V and J are TRBV24-1 and TRBJ1-2; 8 positions agree with TRBD1. Germline CDR1 is KGHDR and CDR2 is SFDVKD. Unmatched junction bases numbered 0, after V lost 0 bases and J lost 7 bases. CDR3 size: 13 residues. The CDR3 bases are TGTGCCACCAGTGATTTGACAGGGGGTGGCTACACCTTC. Its protein is CATSDLTGGGYTF.

This clonotype was found a few times. V is TRBV12-3 or TRBV12-4 and J is TRBJ1-5, with D perhaps TRBD1 (5 bases). Trimming left V 4 bases short and J 5 bases short, with 15 bases between. The CDR3 length is 15 residues. The CDR3 bases are TGTGCCAGCAGTTCCGGCTGGGGCCGGCATCAGCCCCAGCATTTT. Translating it yields CASSSGWGRHQPQHF.

This sequence joins TRBV29-1 and TRBJ2-5; tentative D call: TRBD1 (6 bases). Germline CDR1 is SQVTM and CDR2 is ANQGSEA. Trimming left V 7 bases short and J 0 bases short, with 9 bases between. This CDR3 has 12 residues. CDR3 in amino acids: CSGQGYQETQYF. The CDR3 nucleotides are TGCAGCGGGCAGGGGTACCAAGAGACCCAGTACTTC.

The V and J genes are TRBV19 and TRBJ1-1, with D unresolved. Germline V lookup: CDR1 LNHDA, CDR2 SQIVND (reference sequence). The CDR3 covers 16 residues. The V gene lost 3 bases and the J gene lost 1 base, with 15 bases spanning the gap. The CDR3 region is CASSMVTAKGNTEAFF. The CDR3 DNA follows: TGTGCCAGTAGTATGGTAACAGCCAAGGGGAACACTGAAGCTTTCTTT.

Judged by abundance, this clonotype is medium-sized. V is TRBV6-1 and J is TRBJ1-5; perhaps TRBD1 as D (6 bases). This CDR3 region has 14 residues. Germline CDR1 and CDR2: MNHNS and SASEGT. Deletions cut 3 bases from V and 6 bases from J, with 12 bases between. The CDR3 DNA follows: TGTGCCAGCAGTGACCCAGGGGTGGTTCAGCCCCAGCATTTT. It is translated as CASSDPGVVQPQHF.